This entry is about one T cell receptor beta chain. The data derive from a study of T cells in pancreatic ductal adenocarcinoma. The CDR3 is 12 amino acids. Germline CDR1 is GTSNPN and CDR2 is SVGIG (reference sequence). Trimming shortened V by 0 bases and J by 5 bases, and 8 bases separated the two germline ends. The repertoire was sequenced with immunoSEQ multiplex PCR; TCRdb's copy has only in-frame clones and lacks some. The sample contains thousands of clones, 68% of which appear only once. The selected patients with pancreatic ductal adenocarcinoma had surgery but no neoadjuvant therapy. This TCR derives from a human donor with pancreatic ductal adenocarcinoma. The V call is TRBV30, the J call TRBJ2-7, with D possibly matching TRBD2 (6 bases). The sequencing sample was made of pancreatic tumor tissue. Here the CDR3 reads CAWSVGGDEQYF. CDR3 nucleotide sequence: TGTGCCTGGAGTGTAGGAGGGGACGAGCAGTACTTC.